Listed here are 24 T cell receptor beta chains from one sample, sequenced in a study of blood T cells in healthy people across ages. Using a J-beta primer mix together with a sample-barcoded 5' primer, a second PCR was run for roughly 7 to 11 cycles. One entry per CDR3 protein results from TCRdb running MiXCR on the 5' RACE reads. The sample has about 1.6 million distinct CDR3 sequences, approximately 32% seen once. Sequencing was carried out using blood. The receptor source for this set is a woman aged 30 to 39 in good health.

The V and J genes are TRBV27 and TRBJ2-6, with D perhaps TRBD2 (6 bases). V dropped 6 bases and J dropped 3 bases, with 15 bases sitting between them. CDR3 length equals 16 residues. Looked up from germline, CDR1 is MNHEY and CDR2 is SMNVEV (reference sequence). The CDR3 here is CASSLMLGGGANVLTF. Here the CDR3 DNA reads TGTGCCAGCAGCCTAATGTTGGGGGGTGGGGCCAACGTCCTGACTTTC.

This clonotype was seen more than once but under ten times. The chain uses TRBV11-2 and TRBJ1-2; no firm D call. The CDR3 has 15 amino acids. CDR1 SGHAT and CDR2 FQNNGV come from the germline V gene. Trimming left V 6 bases short and J 0 bases short, with 14 bases between. The CDR3 loop is CASSTHFTSNYGYTF. CDR3 in DNA: TGTGCCAGCAGTACCCACTTTACATCTAACTATGGCTACACCTTC.

This clonotype was counted between two and nine times. The V and J genes are TRBV5-1 and TRBJ2-3; no clear D gene. The CDR3 is 16 amino acids. Per the germline V gene, CDR1 is SGHRS and CDR2 is YFSETQ. V lost 0 bases and J 2 bases, leaving 13 bases between the germline ends. The CDR3 DNA reads TGCGCCAGCAGCTTGGGCCGAGATTATGACACAGATACGCAGTATTTT. It encodes CASSLGRDYDTDTQYF.

The chain carries TRBV6-2 or TRBV6-3 and TRBJ2-5; TRBD2 agrees at 10 bases. The last part of the DNA fits TRBJ2-7 better; the J call may be wrong. The CDR3 contains 16 residues. Per the germline V gene, CDR1 is MNHEY and CDR2 is SVGEGT. The CDR3 region is CASSYSRRSSGGEQYF. As DNA, the CDR3 is TGTGCCAGCAGTTACTCGCGTCGGTCTAGCGGGGGCGAGCAGTACTTC.

This clonotype was recorded a few times. The chain has TRBV28 and TRBJ1-4, with D maybe TRBD1 (5 bases). The V end was cut by 7 bases, the J end by 8 bases, with 17 bases between. This CDR3 is built from 14 residues. Germline V gene lookup returns CDR1 MDHEN and CDR2 SYDVKM. The DNA for the CDR3 is TGTGCCAGCACCTGGGGGGTCGGTCGGGAAAAACTGTTTTTT. It is translated as CASTWGVGREKLFF.

V and J are TRBV20-1 and TRBJ2-3, with TRBD1 identical over 10 bases. The J segment lost 3 bases and the V segment lost 6 bases, leaving 9 bases of the junction unmatched. This CDR3 region has 15 residues. The V gene's germline CDR1 is DFQATT and CDR2 SNEGSKA (reference sequence). CDR3 residues: CSATTGGTKTDTQYF. The CDR3 DNA reads as TGCAGTGCAACGACAGGGGGCACTAAGACAGATACGCAGTATTTT.

The chain joins TRBV6-5 to TRBJ2-3, with TRBD2 as a possible D gene (6 bases). This CDR3 is built from 15 residues. Germline lookup yields CDR1 MNHEY and CDR2 SVGAGI. V was cut by 7 bases and J by 1 base, with 15 bases left in between. This CDR3 reads CASMAEGLGTDTQYF. The CDR3 DNA reads as TGTGCCAGCATGGCGGAGGGCCTCGGCACAGATACGCAGTATTTT.

In the case of this clonotype: The junction shows a germline mismatch at one end, possibly a read error. The rearrangement links TRBV6-6 to TRBJ2-7, with D possibly being TRBD1 (5 bases). This CDR3 spans 13 amino acids. Germline V gene sequence: CDR1 MNHNY, CDR2 SVGAGI (reference sequence). The CDR3 here is CASWAGLSYEQCF. DNA of the CDR3: TGTGCCAGCTGGGCAGGGTTATCATACGAGCAGTGCTTC.

The chain couples TRBV7-8 to TRBJ1-2; D gene uncertain. Trimming took off 2 bases at V and 8 bases at J, with 15 bases between the two ends. The CDR3 length is 14 residues. The germline V gene has CDR1 SGHVS and CDR2 FQNEAQ. The CDR3 sequence is CASSLTEGLQGYTF. DNA for the CDR3: TGTGCCAGCAGCTTAACCGAGGGATTGCAGGGCTACACCTTC.

The chain recombines TRBV21-1 with TRBJ1-2; TRBD1 is taken as the D call from the table, unchecked against the DNA. TRBV21-1 is reported as a pseudogene. There are 14 residues in the CDR3. CDR3 protein: CASSAPGPLYGYTF. CDR3 in DNA: TGTGCCAGCAGCGCCCCGGGACCCCTCTATGGCTACACCTTC.

The table lists this clonotype with many counts. The chain combines TRBV7-2 with TRBJ2-7; perhaps TRBD2 as D (7 bases). The CDR3 runs to 16 residues. Trimming cost V 4 bases and J 2 bases, with 18 bases left between them. Germline lookup yields CDR1 SGHTA and CDR2 FQGNSA. The CDR3 reads CASSSSSEGGAYEQYF. Written as DNA, the CDR3 is TGTGCCAGCAGCTCTTCTTCGGAGGGGGGGGCCTACGAGCAGTACTTC. Variable domain in full (rest from reference TRBV7-2 and TRBJ2-7): GAGVSQSPSNKVTEKGKDVELRCDPISGHTALYWYRQSLGQGLEFLIYFQGNSAPDKSGLPSDRFSAERTGGSVSTLTIQRTQQEDSAVYLCASSSSSEGGAYEQYFGPGTRLTVT.

V gene TRBV21-1 combines with J gene TRBJ2-7; the D call in the table, TRBD1, was not verified against the DNA. TRBV21-1 is termed a pseudogene. CDR3 length equals 14 residues. As DNA, the CDR3 is TGTGCCAGCAGCAAAGGAGGCGGGGGCGACGAGCAGTACTTC. Its translation is CASSKGGGGDEQYF.

This clonotype came up a few times. The chain uses TRBV4-1 and TRBJ2-1, with TRBD2 identical over 11 bases. The V gene's germline CDR1 is MGHRA and CDR2 YSYEKL. The J segment lost 7 bases and the V segment lost 6 bases, leaving 11 bases of the junction unmatched. The CDR3 consists of 16 residues. The DNA of the CDR3 is TGCGCCAGCAGTCCTCTAGCGGGGGGTGCCAGGAATGAGCAGTTCTTC. Protein product: CASSPLAGGARNEQFF.

This clonotype was picked up one time. The chain links TRBV18 to TRBJ2-1; TRBD2 is a possible D gene (6 bases). Germline V gene lookup returns CDR1 KGHSH and CDR2 LQKENI. The CDR3 loop spans 15 amino acids. Trimming stripped 2 bases from V and 4 bases from J, with 12 bases between. CDR3 bases: TGTGCCAGCTCACCAACGGGAGCTGGGTACAATGAGCAGTTCTTC. It translates to CASSPTGAGYNEQFF.

There are many counts of this clonotype. The rearrangement joins TRBV20-1 to TRBJ2-3, with a tentative D call TRBD2 (7 bases). The germline V and J ends were trimmed by 5 bases and 0 bases, with 21 bases remaining between them. The CDR3 totals 17 residues. CDR1 and CDR2 (germline): DFQATT, SNEGSKA (reference sequence). The CDR3 loop reads CSADRVGGGSSTDTQYF. The CDR3 bases are TGCAGTGCTGACCGGGTTGGGGGGGGCTCTAGCACAGATACGCAGTATTTT.

This clonotype was counted a single time. The chain is built from TRBV12-3 or TRBV12-4 and TRBJ1-2, with 8 bases that match TRBD1. The CDR3 consists of 14 residues. The V and J ends lost 5 bases and 4 bases, in that order; junction bases with no gene match: 6. The CDR3 nucleotides are TGTGCCAGCAGTGAAACCGGGACAGGCTATGGCTACACCTTC. This encodes CASSETGTGYGYTF.

This clonotype was detected only a few times. The chain employs TRBV5-6 and TRBJ1-6; unclear D gene. V was clipped by 0 bases and J by 6 bases, with 7 bases between them. Germline-derived CDR1 and CDR2 are SGHDT and YYEEEE. This CDR3 is built from 14 residues. The CDR3 DNA follows: TGTGCCAGCAGCTTGGAGAGAATTAATTCACCCCTCCACTTT. This translates into CASSLERINSPLHF.

This chain uses TRBV5-1 with TRBJ2-3; TRBD1 or TRBD2 may be the D gene (5 bases each). Germline assignment: CDR1 SGHRS and CDR2 YFSETQ. This CDR3 contains 14 residues. V was clipped by 0 bases and J by 6 bases, with 11 bases between them. The CDR3 reads CASSLGGNFDTQYF. The CDR3 DNA sequence: TGCGCCAGCAGCTTGGGGGGGAATTTTGATACGCAGTATTTT.

The rearrangement uses TRBV28 and TRBJ1-6; TRBD1 is a possible D gene (6 bases). CDR3 size: 14 residues. Trimming removed 6 bases from V and 6 bases from J, with 12 bases in between. Germline CDR1 MDHEN, CDR2 SYDVKM. The DNA for the CDR3 is TGTGCCAGCAGGCGGGGGGGCGGTAATTCACCCCTCCACTTT. Translated: CASRRGGGNSPLHF.

The CDR3 coding sequence is TGTGCCAGCAGCCCCCGGGACAGATATAACACAGATACGCAGTATTTT. As protein: CASSPRDRYNTDTQYF. V and J are TRBV13 and TRBJ2-3, with 7 bases matching TRBD1. The CDR3 length is 16 residues. Germline loops: CDR1 PRHDT, CDR2 FYEKMQ (reference sequence). Trimming cost V 5 bases and J 2 bases; bases outside gene matches: 10.

The gene calls are TRBV20-1 and TRBJ1-1; D not certain. V lost 0 bases to trimming and J lost 2 bases, with 13 bases between them. This CDR3 is 15 amino acids long. Germline CDR1 is DFQATT and CDR2 is SNEGSKA (reference sequence). This CDR3 is CSARDGATPNTEAFF. The CDR3 region has the DNA TGCAGTGCTAGAGATGGCGCGACCCCTAACACTGAAGCTTTCTTT.

This clonotype was detected ten times or more. This chain uses TRBV2 with TRBJ1-6; tentatively, D is TRBD1 (5 bases). The CDR3 has 15 amino acids. In germline, CDR1 is SNHLY, CDR2 FYNNEI. The V and J ends lost 5 bases and 6 bases respectively, with 14 bases between them. The CDR3 sequence: CASSWDGTGNSPLHF. DNA for the CDR3: TGTGCCAGCAGTTGGGACGGGACGGGTAATTCACCCCTCCACTTT.

The V call is TRBV29-1, the J call TRBJ1-1; TRBD1 agrees at 9 bases. After removal of 0 bases from V and 3 bases from J, the junction contained 2 bases not matched to a gene. This CDR3 spans 14 amino acids. Germline assignment: CDR1 SQVTM and CDR2 ANQGSEA. CDR3 in DNA: TGCAGCGTTGAAGAGACAGGGGGGGACACTGAAGCTTTCTTT. The encoded protein is CSVEETGGDTEAFF.

This clonotype occurred a few times. The genes are TRBV7-9 and TRBJ2-1; D tentatively fits TRBD1 or TRBD2 (6 bases each). Germline values: CDR1 SEHNR, CDR2 FQNEAQ (reference sequence). This CDR3 region has 18 residues. V lost 0 bases, J lost 3 bases, and 18 bases lay in between. The CDR3 is CASSLARDTRGIYNEQFF. DNA of the CDR3: TGTGCCAGCAGCTTAGCCCGGGACACCCGGGGGATCTACAATGAGCAGTTCTTC.